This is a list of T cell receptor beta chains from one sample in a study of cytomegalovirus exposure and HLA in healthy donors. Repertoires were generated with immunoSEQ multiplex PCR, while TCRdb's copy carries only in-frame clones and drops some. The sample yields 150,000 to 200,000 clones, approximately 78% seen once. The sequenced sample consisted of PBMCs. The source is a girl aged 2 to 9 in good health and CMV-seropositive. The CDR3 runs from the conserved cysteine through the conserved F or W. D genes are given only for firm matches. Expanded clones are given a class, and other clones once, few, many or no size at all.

CDR3aa: CASGKRSYGYTF
CDR3nt: TGTGCCAGCGGAAAGCGATCCTATGGCTACACCTTC
d_gene: -
abundance: -
v_gene: TRBV6-5
j_gene: TRBJ1-2

CDR3aa: CASTADRGHYNEQFF
CDR3nt: TGTGCCAGCACCGCGGACAGGGGGCACTACAATGAGCAGTTCTTC
d_gene: TRBD1
abundance: -
v_gene: TRBV5-4
j_gene: TRBJ2-1

CDR3aa: CASSLGLAGVETQYF
CDR3nt: TGTGCCAGCAGCTTAGGACTAGCTGGGGTCGAGACCCAGTACTTC
d_gene: TRBD2
abundance: -
v_gene: TRBV7-9
j_gene: TRBJ2-5

CDR3aa: CAVSGRNTGELFF
CDR3nt: TGTGCCGTCAGCGGGAGGAACACCGGGGAGCTGTTTTTT
d_gene: TRBD2
abundance: -
v_gene: TRBV28
j_gene: TRBJ2-2

CDR3aa: CASSSSVGDRSELFF
CDR3nt: TGTGCCAGCAGCTCGTCGGTCGGGGATAGGTCTGAGCTGTTTTTT
d_gene: -
abundance: -
v_gene: TRBV7-2
j_gene: TRBJ2-2

CDR3aa: CASSEAGTSGETQYF
CDR3nt: TGTGCCAGCAGCGAGGCCGGGACTAGTGGAGAGACCCAGTACTTC
d_gene: TRBD2
abundance: -
v_gene: TRBV9
j_gene: TRBJ2-5

CDR3aa: CASRPLAGGETQYF
CDR3nt: TGCGCCAGCAGGCCACTAGCGGGAGGGGAGACCCAGTACTTC
d_gene: TRBD2
abundance: -
v_gene: TRBV5-1
j_gene: TRBJ2-5

CDR3aa: CASSFRGTGQGNYEQYF
CDR3nt: TGTGCCAGCAGCTTCCGGGGAACGGGACAGGGAAACTACGAGCAGTACTTC
d_gene: TRBD1
abundance: -
v_gene: TRBV7-8
j_gene: TRBJ2-7

CDR3aa: CASSLFPGGSYEQYF
CDR3nt: TGTGCCAGCAGTTTATTCCCAGGGGGGTCCTACGAGCAGTACTTC
d_gene: -
abundance: -
v_gene: TRBV28
j_gene: TRBJ2-7

CDR3aa: CAITDDRVYGYPF
CDR3nt: TGTGCCATCACCGACGACAGGGTCTATGGCTACCCCTTC
d_gene: TRBD1
abundance: -
v_gene: TRBV10-3
j_gene: TRBJ1-2

CDR3aa: CASRWTGDNEQFF
CDR3nt: TGTGCCAGCAGATGGACAGGCGACAATGAGCAGTTCTTC
d_gene: TRBD1
abundance: -
v_gene: TRBV2
j_gene: TRBJ2-1

CDR3aa: CASSPINRGGNQPQHF
CDR3nt: TGTGCCAGCAGTCCCATAAACAGGGGGGGAAATCAGCCCCAGCATTTT
d_gene: TRBD1
abundance: once
v_gene: TRBV27
j_gene: TRBJ1-5

CDR3aa: CASSEVGLAETYEQYF
CDR3nt: TGTGCCAGCAGTGAAGTTGGACTAGCGGAAACCTACGAGCAGTACTTC
d_gene: TRBD2
abundance: once
v_gene: TRBV6-1
j_gene: TRBJ2-7

CDR3aa: CASSLAAGPSYEQYF
CDR3nt: TGTGCCAGCAGCTTGGCGGCAGGGCCCTCCTACGAGCAGTACTTC
d_gene: -
abundance: -
v_gene: TRBV5-4
j_gene: TRBJ2-7

CDR3aa: CASSLGRGSGRAYEQFF
CDR3nt: TGCGCCAGCAGCTTGGGAAGGGGAAGCGGGAGGGCCTATGAGCAGTTCTTC
d_gene: TRBD2
abundance: -
v_gene: TRBV5-1
j_gene: TRBJ2-1

CDR3aa: CAWNPGTFHEAFF
CDR3nt: TGTGCCTGGAATCCGGGTACCTTCCATGAAGCTTTCTTT
d_gene: -
abundance: -
v_gene: TRBV30
j_gene: TRBJ1-1

CDR3aa: CASSEDRDSGYEQYF
CDR3nt: TGTGCCAGCAGTGAAGACCGGGACTCCGGCTACGAGCAGTACTTC
d_gene: -
abundance: -
v_gene: TRBV2
j_gene: TRBJ2-7

CDR3aa: CASSFGSGVQEETQYF
CDR3nt: TGTGCCAGCAGCTTTGGGTCGGGGGTACAGGAAGAGACCCAGTACTTC
d_gene: -
abundance: -
v_gene: TRBV5-8
j_gene: TRBJ2-5

CDR3aa: CASSEGTPGSTDTQYF
CDR3nt: TGCGCCAGCAGTGAGGGGACTCCGGGAAGCACAGATACGCAGTATTTT
d_gene: -
abundance: -
v_gene: TRBV10-1
j_gene: TRBJ2-3

CDR3aa: CASSQIETGSSYGYTF
CDR3nt: TGTGCCAGCAGTCAAATAGAAACAGGGTCTAGCTATGGCTACACCTTC
d_gene: -
abundance: few
v_gene: TRBV28
j_gene: TRBJ1-2

CDR3aa: CASSPGQSTEAFF
CDR3nt: TGTGCCAGCTCCCCGGGACAATCCACTGAAGCTTTCTTT
d_gene: -
abundance: once
v_gene: TRBV18
j_gene: TRBJ1-1

CDR3aa: CASSQGTLAVYYGYTF
CDR3nt: TGCGCCAGCAGCCAAGGAACCCTGGCGGTCTACTATGGCTACACCTTC
d_gene: -
abundance: once
v_gene: TRBV4-1
j_gene: TRBJ1-2

CDR3aa: CAWSVIERDLAAGELFF
CDR3nt: TGTGCCTGGAGCGTGATTGAGCGGGACCTTGCGGCCGGGGAGCTGTTTTTT
d_gene: TRBD2
abundance: -
v_gene: TRBV30
j_gene: TRBJ2-2

CDR3aa: CAWRRGDMGTGELFF
CDR3nt: TGTGCCTGGAGGCGGGGTGATATGGGCACCGGGGAGCTGTTTTTT
d_gene: -
abundance: -
v_gene: TRBV30
j_gene: TRBJ2-2

CDR3aa: CASGPQGTGETQYF
CDR3nt: TGTGCCAGCGGACCACAGGGGACGGGGGAGACCCAGTACTTC
d_gene: TRBD1
abundance: -
v_gene: TRBV2
j_gene: TRBJ2-5

CDR3aa: CSSSLLGGGGTEAFF
CDR3nt: TGTTCCAGCAGCTTACTTGGGGGCGGCGGCACTGAAGCTTTCTTT
d_gene: -
abundance: -
v_gene: TRBV7-9
j_gene: TRBJ1-1

CDR3aa: CASSLPLQGRQPQHF
CDR3nt: TGTGCCAGCAGTTTACCCTTACAGGGCCGTCAGCCCCAGCATTTT
d_gene: -
abundance: -
v_gene: TRBV28
j_gene: TRBJ1-5

CDR3aa: CASSPAGDSGANVLTF
CDR3nt: TGTGCCAGCAGTCCAGCGGGGGACTCTGGGGCCAACGTCCTGACTTTC
d_gene: TRBD2
abundance: -
v_gene: TRBV6-4
j_gene: TRBJ2-6

CDR3aa: CASSDGRGETQYF
CDR3nt: TGTGCCAGCAGTGACGGAAGGGGTGAGACCCAGTACTTC
d_gene: -
abundance: -
v_gene: TRBV2
j_gene: TRBJ2-5

CDR3aa: CASSQERDWTSGSYEQYF
CDR3nt: TGCGCCAGCAGCCAAGAACGTGATTGGACTAGCGGGAGTTACGAGCAGTACTTC
d_gene: TRBD2
abundance: -
v_gene: TRBV4-1
j_gene: TRBJ2-7

CDR3aa: CASSLSGRTANTGELFF
CDR3nt: TGCGCCAGCAGCTTGAGCGGGAGGACCGCGAACACCGGGGAGCTGTTTTTT
d_gene: TRBD2
abundance: once
v_gene: TRBV5-1
j_gene: TRBJ2-2

CDR3aa: CASTLKAFGDTQYF
CDR3nt: TGCGCCAGCACCCTAAAAGCCTTCGGGGATACGCAGTATTTT
d_gene: -
abundance: few
v_gene: TRBV5-1
j_gene: TRBJ2-3

CDR3aa: CASRLWDSQETQYF
CDR3nt: TGTGCCAGCAGATTATGGGACAGTCAAGAGACCCAGTACTTC
d_gene: TRBD1
abundance: -
v_gene: TRBV6-1
j_gene: TRBJ2-5

CDR3aa: CASSLNRGDTEAFF
CDR3nt: TGTGCCAGCAGCTTGAACAGGGGGGACACTGAAGCTTTCTTT
d_gene: TRBD1
abundance: -
v_gene: TRBV5-6
j_gene: TRBJ1-1

CDR3aa: CASSEGLAEVF
CDR3nt: TGTGCCAGCAGTGAAGGGCTAGCGGAGGTCTTC
d_gene: TRBD2
abundance: -
v_gene: TRBV2
j_gene: TRBJ2-1

CDR3aa: CASSDLLAGGRPYNEQFF
CDR3nt: TGTGCCAGCAGTGACCTTCTAGCGGGAGGCAGGCCCTACAATGAGCAGTTCTTC
d_gene: TRBD2
abundance: few
v_gene: TRBV25-1
j_gene: TRBJ2-1

CDR3aa: CASSQWWGGLSYGYTF
CDR3nt: TGCGCCAGCAGCCAATGGTGGGGGGGCCTCAGCTATGGCTACACCTTC
d_gene: -
abundance: -
v_gene: TRBV4-1
j_gene: TRBJ1-2

CDR3aa: CASRWTGISQPQHF
CDR3nt: TGTGCCAGCAGGTGGACAGGGATCAGTCAGCCCCAGCATTTT
d_gene: TRBD1
abundance: once
v_gene: TRBV6-1
j_gene: TRBJ1-5

CDR3aa: CASSLIGAGGYNEQFF
CDR3nt: TGTGCCAGCAGCTTGATAGGAGCGGGAGGCTACAATGAGCAGTTCTTC
d_gene: TRBD2
abundance: -
v_gene: TRBV7-9
j_gene: TRBJ2-1

CDR3aa: CAMGTPRGGISYEQYF
CDR3nt: TGTGCCATGGGGACACCTCGGGGGGGCATCTCCTACGAGCAGTACTTC
d_gene: TRBD2
abundance: -
v_gene: TRBV10-3
j_gene: TRBJ2-7

CDR3aa: CASSFDSQETQYF
CDR3nt: TGTGCCAGCAGCTTTGATAGTCAAGAGACCCAGTACTTC
d_gene: -
abundance: -
v_gene: TRBV7-9
j_gene: TRBJ2-5

CDR3aa: CASSLASGPTGELFF
CDR3nt: TGTGCCAGCAGCTTAGCTAGCGGCCCCACCGGGGAGCTGTTTTTT
d_gene: -
abundance: -
v_gene: TRBV7-6
j_gene: TRBJ2-2

CDR3aa: CASSKGRDRAITDTQYF
CDR3nt: TGTGCCAGCAGTAAAGGCAGGGACAGGGCCATCACAGATACGCAGTATTTT
d_gene: TRBD1
abundance: -
v_gene: TRBV6-1
j_gene: TRBJ2-3

CDR3aa: CASSLGSAGERHEQYF
CDR3nt: TGTGCCAGCAGCTTAGGATCAGCGGGAGAACGTCACGAGCAGTACTTC
d_gene: TRBD2
abundance: -
v_gene: TRBV7-9
j_gene: TRBJ2-7

CDR3aa: CASSRQGTIFYEQYF
CDR3nt: TGTGCCAGCAGCCGCCAGGGGACAATCTTCTACGAGCAGTACTTC
d_gene: -
abundance: -
v_gene: TRBV5-6
j_gene: TRBJ2-7

CDR3aa: CSVRDSDQPQHF
CDR3nt: TGCAGCGTGAGGGACAGCGATCAGCCCCAGCATTTT
d_gene: TRBD1
abundance: -
v_gene: TRBV29-1
j_gene: TRBJ1-5

CDR3aa: CASSLARTGANEKLFF
CDR3nt: TGTGCCAGCAGCTTAGCTCGCACAGGGGCTAATGAAAAACTGTTTTTT
d_gene: TRBD1
abundance: -
v_gene: TRBV7-9
j_gene: TRBJ1-4

CDR3aa: CASSGTSGRRGTDTQYF
CDR3nt: TGCGCCAGCTCCGGGACTAGCGGGAGAAGGGGCACAGATACGCAGTATTTT
d_gene: TRBD2
abundance: few
v_gene: TRBV4-1
j_gene: TRBJ2-3

CDR3aa: CASSTTGVRYEQYF
CDR3nt: TGTGCCAGCAGTACTACAGGGGTGCGATACGAGCAGTACTTC
d_gene: TRBD1
abundance: -
v_gene: TRBV11-1
j_gene: TRBJ2-7

CDR3aa: CASSFSGGGTNTGELFF
CDR3nt: TGCGCCAGCAGCTTCTCCGGTGGAGGGACGAACACCGGGGAGCTGTTTTTT
d_gene: -
abundance: -
v_gene: TRBV5-1
j_gene: TRBJ2-2

CDR3aa: CAWSLGQGHQPQHF
CDR3nt: TGTGCCTGGAGTCTAGGACAGGGGCATCAGCCCCAGCATTTT
d_gene: TRBD1
abundance: -
v_gene: TRBV30
j_gene: TRBJ1-5

CDR3aa: CASSVTGPEQYF
CDR3nt: TGTGCCAGCAGCGTAACAGGGCCCGAGCAGTACTTC
d_gene: -
abundance: -
v_gene: TRBV28
j_gene: TRBJ2-7